The 27 T cell receptor beta chains given below trace back to one sample, sequenced in a study of control samples from healthy donors and cancer patients. TCRdb's table, derived via immunoSEQ multiplex PCR, lists solely in-frame clones and lacks some. This table holds tens of thousands of clones, 85% to 90% found once. Sequenced: blood. These receptors all come from a man aged 50 to 59 in good health.

This clone was detected only once. The same CDR3 can be traced to other DNA sequences in this sample. CDR3 sequence: CASSLVPGSYEQYF. In DNA, the CDR3 is TGCGCCAGCAGCTTGGTCCCCGGCTCCTACGAGCAGTACTTC. The genes are TRBV5-1 and TRBJ2-7; D remains ambiguous. The V gene lost 0 bases and the J gene lost 0 bases, with 7 bases spanning the gap. The CDR3 is 14 residues long. The germline V gene has CDR1 SGHRS and CDR2 YFSETQ. Complete variable domain (other parts from reference TRBV5-1 and TRBJ2-7): KAGVTQTPRYLIKTRGQQVTLSCSPISGHRSVSWYQQTPGQGLQFLFEYFSETQRNKGNFPGRFSGRQFSNSRSEMNVSTLELGDSALYLCASSLVPGSYEQYFGPGTRLTVT.

The CDR3 is CASSKTGNTEAFF. DNA of the CDR3: TGTGCCAGTAGTAAGACAGGAAACACTGAAGCTTTCTTT. This sequence joins TRBV19 and TRBJ1-1, with a weak D call TRBD1 (6 bases). The CDR3 is 13 amino acids. With 4 bases removed from V and 2 bases from J, the gap between germline ends came to 8 bases. Germline CDR1 LNHDA, CDR2 SQIVND (reference sequence).

This rearrangement joins TRBV9 to TRBJ2-2; D gene ambiguous. The CDR3 is 13 amino acids. Trimming left V 6 bases short and J 5 bases short, with 11 bases between. Germline CDR1 SGDLS, CDR2 YYNGEE. The CDR3 protein is CASTSSLTGELFF. CDR3 bases: TGTGCCAGCACTAGTAGTTTGACCGGGGAGCTGTTTTTT.

The rearrangement uses TRBV5-1 and TRBJ2-5, with TRBD2 identical over 7 bases. J lost 4 bases, V lost 4 bases, and 10 bases had no gene match. The V gene's germline CDR1 is SGHRS and CDR2 YFSETQ. CDR3 length: 15 amino acids. The CDR3: CASSPLMGGTETQYF. The CDR3 DNA sequence: TGCGCCAGCAGCCCCCTCATGGGGGGGACAGAGACCCAGTACTTC.

As regards this clone: The CDR3 carries no conserved terminal phenylalanine or tryptophan, so it likely arises from a read error. The chain couples TRBV2 to TRBJ1-1; D not certain. Deletions cut 8 bases from V and 11 bases from J, with 12 bases between. The CDR3 runs to 10 residues. CDR1 is SNHLY and CDR2 is FYNNEI in the germline V gene. CDR3 in amino acids: CASERVNAFL. CDR3 nucleotides: TGTGCCAGCGAGAGGGTGAATGCTTTCCTT.

The chain carries TRBV19 and TRBJ1-1; D is unclear. V gave up 5 bases and J gave up 5 bases, with 9 bases separating them. This CDR3 contains 12 residues. Looked up from germline, CDR1 is LNHDA and CDR2 is SQIVND (reference sequence). The CDR3 is CASSSLGTEAFF. The CDR3 nucleotides read TGTGCCAGTAGTTCCTTGGGGACTGAAGCTTTCTTT.

The count of this clone is one. CDR3 protein: CASSDRDNEQFF. CDR3 sequence (DNA): TGCGCCAGCAGCGACCGAGACAATGAGCAGTTCTTC. The chain is built from TRBV10-2 and TRBJ2-1, with unresolved D. Germline CDR1 reads WSHSY; CDR2 reads SAAADI. The V end lost 6 bases, the J end lost 5 bases, and 8 bases lay between the germline ends. This CDR3 has 12 residues.

The V and J genes are TRBV21-1 and TRBJ1-1; the table calls TRBD1, which could not be checked here. TRBV21-1 is a documented pseudogene. The length of the CDR3 is 17 residues. In DNA, the CDR3 is TGTGCCAGCAGCGACAGGGGGTTTCATGGGGTGAACACTGAAGCTTTCTTT. It codes for CASSDRGFHGVNTEAFF.

This chain uses TRBV7-9 with TRBJ2-7; TRBD1 matches 7 bases. Per the germline V gene, CDR1 is SEHNR and CDR2 is FQNEAQ (reference sequence). The CDR3 loop spans 15 amino acids. The ends lost 3 bases at V and 1 base at J; junction bases unmatched: 6. This CDR3 is CASSLERGQSYEQYF. DNA for the CDR3: TGTGCCAGCAGCTTGGAAAGGGGGCAATCCTACGAGCAGTACTTC.

This clone has a handful of counts. In DNA form, the CDR3 reads TGTGCCAGCAGTACCCTCCTCGGCACCGGGGAGCTGTTTTTT. It codes for CASSTLLGTGELFF. The chain combines TRBV2 with TRBJ2-2, with D uncertain. The V gene lost 5 bases and the J gene lost 4 bases, with 11 bases spanning the gap. Looked up from germline, CDR1 is SNHLY and CDR2 is FYNNEI. This CDR3 has 14 amino acids.

The chain has TRBV18 and TRBJ2-7; TRBD2 matches at 7 bases. Germline CDR1 is KGHSH and CDR2 is LQKENI. Losses at the gene ends were 3 bases for V and 2 bases for J; bases not matched to a gene: 1. CDR3 size: 13 residues. This CDR3 reads CASSPGLTYEQYF. The CDR3 bases are TGTGCCAGCTCACCGGGACTAACCTACGAGCAGTACTTC. The variable domain in full, completed from reference TRBV18 and TRBJ2-7, reads NAGVMQNPRHLVRRRGQEARLRCSPMKGHSHVYWYRQLPEEGLKFMVYLQKENIIDESGMPKERFSAEFPKEGPSILRIQQVVRGDSAAYFCASSPGLTYEQYFGPGTRLTVT.

This clone occurred once. The chain uses TRBV7-2 and TRBJ2-1; the D is unclear. Germline CDR1 reads SGHTA; CDR2 reads FQGNSA. This CDR3 has 18 residues. Trimming removed 0 bases from V and 0 bases from J, with 15 bases in between. The CDR3 bases are TGTGCCAGCAGCTTAGCGGAACAAGTCCGGACCTCCTACAATGAGCAGTTCTTC. Its protein product is CASSLAEQVRTSYNEQFF.

This chain joins TRBV7-2 and TRBJ1-2; TRBD1 agrees at 11 bases. Looked up from germline, CDR1 is SGHTA and CDR2 is FQGNSA. CDR3 size: 15 residues. The junction had 9 bases not matched to a gene; V was cut back by 5 bases and J by 7 bases. The CDR3 region has the DNA TGTGCCAGCAGCCACGGACAGGGGGCTCAAGGTGGCTACACCTTC. This translates into CASSHGQGAQGGYTF.

This rearrangement joins TRBV5-1 to TRBJ1-2; D uncertain. This CDR3 has 13 residues. V dropped 3 bases and J dropped 4 bases, with 10 bases sitting between them. Germline V CDR1 and CDR2: SGHRS, YFSETQ. CDR3 in amino acids: CASSYSELYGYTF. CDR3 nucleotides: TGCGCCAGCAGCTACAGCGAACTCTATGGCTACACCTTC.

This clone was observed once. This chain joins TRBV6-5 and TRBJ2-7; D is unresolved. Trimming pared 4 bases from V and 0 bases from J, leaving 10 bases between. Germline assignment: CDR1 MNHEY and CDR2 SVGAGI. The CDR3 has 14 amino acids. CDR3 amino acids: CASSFARTSYEQYF. In DNA form, the CDR3 reads TGTGCCAGCAGTTTCGCCAGGACCTCCTACGAGCAGTACTTC.

The chain has TRBV29-1 and TRBJ1-3; D gene ambiguous. Germline-derived CDR1 and CDR2 are SQVTM and ANQGSEA. V was shortened by 3 bases and J by 0 bases, with 12 bases between the two germline ends. The CDR3 length is 15 residues. Here the CDR3 reads CSVDDGTSSGNTIYF. Written as DNA, the CDR3 is TGCAGCGTTGACGACGGAACAAGCTCTGGAAACACCATATATTTT.

The V gene is TRBV11-2, the J gene TRBJ1-6; D ambiguous. In germline, CDR1 is SGHAT, CDR2 FQNNGV. The CDR3 is 16 residues long. Trimming took 5 bases from V and 10 from J, leaving 21 bases between them. DNA of the CDR3: TGTGCCAGCAGCCACTCGGGGTCCACCTCACAATCACCCCTCCACTTT. Translating gives CASSHSGSTSQSPLHF.

The CDR3 is CASRRTTNEKLFF. The DNA for the CDR3 is TGTGCCAGCCGGAGAACAACTAATGAAAAACTGTTTTTT. This chain joins TRBV5-8 and TRBJ1-4; D unclear. CDR3 size: 13 residues. V gave up 7 bases and J gave up 0 bases, with 7 bases separating them. The germline V gene encodes CDR1 SGHTS and CDR2 YDEGEE.

As for this clone: This may stem from a read error, because a much larger clone lies one nucleotide away. Other DNA sequences in the sample encode the same CDR3. The J gene is TRBJ1-1, the V gene TRBV7-3; TRBD1 is a possible D gene (5 bases). Between the trimmed V and J ends, which lost 0 bases and 5 bases, there was a span of 22 bases. This CDR3 has 18 amino acids. Germline V gene lookup returns CDR1 SGHTA and CDR2 FQGTGA. The CDR3 loop reads CASSLTAGNAGGGTEAFF. Written as DNA, the CDR3 is TGTGCCAGCAGCTTAACAGCAGGAAATGCGGGGGGTGGAACTGAAGCTTTCTTT.

The chain joins TRBV6-1 to TRBJ1-2, with unresolved D. Germline-derived CDR1 and CDR2 are MNHNS and SASEGT. CDR3 length: 16 amino acids. With 1 base removed from V and 2 bases from J, the gap between germline ends came to 14 bases. The CDR3 DNA reads as TGTGCCAGCAGTGAAGTAATGGGTTGGGAAAACTATGGCTACACCTTC. Residues: CASSEVMGWENYGYTF.

The chain joins TRBV19 to TRBJ1-2, with 8 bases aligning to TRBD1. Germline assignment: CDR1 LNHDA and CDR2 SQIVND (reference sequence). The length of the CDR3 is 17 residues. Trimming cost V 4 bases and J 0 bases; bases outside gene matches: 10. The chain's CDR3 is CASSSTGQGLANYGYTF. For the CDR3, the DNA is TGTGCCAGTAGTAGCACCGGACAGGGTTTAGCTAACTATGGCTACACCTTC.

This chain joins TRBV30 and TRBJ1-5; D perhaps matches TRBD1 (6 bases). Trimming stripped 5 bases from V and 8 bases from J, with 16 bases between. CDR3 length equals 13 residues. Germline V CDR1 and CDR2: GTSNPN, SVGIG (reference sequence). The CDR3 DNA reads as TGTGCCTGGGGTACACAGGGAAGCGAGCCCCAGCATTTT. This codes for CAWGTQGSEPQHF.

The V call is TRBV2, the J call TRBJ2-1, with 11 bases aligning to TRBD2. The CDR3 loop spans 15 amino acids. CDR1 is SNHLY and CDR2 is FYNNEI in the germline V gene. V shed 8 bases, J shed 5 bases, and the junction held 8 bases outside the gene matches. CDR3 loop: CASCVLAGGNNEQFF. As DNA, the CDR3 is TGTGCCAGCTGTGTCCTAGCGGGGGGAAACAATGAGCAGTTCTTC.

The rearrangement uses TRBV9 and TRBJ2-3, with 7 bases aligning to TRBD2. This CDR3 contains 17 residues. CDR1 is SGDLS and CDR2 is YYNGEE in the germline V gene. The junction had 11 bases not matched to a gene; V was cut back by 2 bases and J by 2 bases. The CDR3 DNA is TGTGCCAGCAGCGTTCTTAGCGGGCTAGGTACCACAGATACGCAGTATTTT. It codes for CASSVLSGLGTTDTQYF.

V usage is TRBV10-3 and J usage is TRBJ1-3; 9 bases fit TRBD1. The CDR3 sequence is 17 residues long. Germline V gene data show CDR1 as ENHRY and CDR2 as SYGVKD. With 10 bases clipped from V and 0 bases from J, the junction kept 13 bases outside the gene matches. The CDR3 coding sequence is TGTGCCACCCTCGCTGGGACAGGGATGAGCTCTGGAAACACCATATATTTT. This gives the protein CATLAGTGMSSGNTIYF.

Concerning this clone: The junction and the germline gene differ at one end; a read error may be behind it. The V call is TRBV3-1 (or the pseudogene TRBV3-2), the J call TRBJ2-6, with 8 bases aligning to TRBD1. This CDR3 spans 14 amino acids. Germline V gene sequence: CDR1 LGHDT, CDR2 YNNKEL (reference sequence). The CDR3 DNA reads as TGTGCCAGCAGCCAAGGTACAGGGGGCAACGTCCTGACTTTC. Its protein is CASSQGTGGNVLTF.

The V gene is TRBV7-9, the J gene TRBJ1-4, with a weak D call TRBD1 (5 bases). Trimming stripped 2 bases from V and 9 bases from J, with 13 bases between. Germline V gene data show CDR1 as SEHNR and CDR2 as FQNEAQ (reference sequence). This CDR3 comprises 14 residues. The CDR3 bases are TGTGCCAGCAGCTTACCGACAGAATACAAAAAACTGTTTTTT. It yields the protein CASSLPTEYKKLFF.